This entry is about one T cell receptor beta chain. In Seattle, patients joined the study during active infection and were tracked longitudinally. CDR1 and CDR2 (germline): KGHDR, SFDVKD. The CDR3 totals 15 residues. V shed 3 bases, J shed 1 base, and the junction held 5 bases outside the gene matches. These data belong to a study of blood T cell repertoires in COVID-19. The overall study: COVID-19 samples collected from the United States, Italy and Spain covered acute and convalescent phases. The analysed material was cDNA or gDNA that came from T cells, B-cell-depleted T cells, or PBMCs.

In the original processing: Estimation of nucleated cell counts relied on the amplification of reference gene primers. Some clones are missing from TCRdb's copy, which holds only in-frame ones; the method was immunoSEQ multiplex PCR. That table is the source of V, J and clone size, and D and trimming were worked out from the DNA. The data show some 300,000 clones, 85% to 90% seen once. The chain combines TRBV24-1 with TRBJ2-7, with TRBD2 identical over 7 bases. The sequence was obtained from a woman aged 50 to 65 with COVID-19, enrolled during active disease. Sample: peripheral blood. The DNA of the CDR3 is TGTGCCACCAGTGATCCCAGCGGGAAATCCTACGAGCAGTACTTC. Translation gives CATSDPSGKSYEQYF.